This T cell receptor beta chain was recovered during a study of blood T cell repertoires in COVID-19. Whole-study context: Sites across the United States, Italy and Spain contributed samples from acute and convalescent COVID-19.

The protocol was immunoSEQ multiplex PCR, while the TCRdb copy is restricted to in-frame clones and leaves out a portion. Here the sample spans tens of thousands of clones, approximately 80% being singletons. V was shortened by 3 bases and J by 4 bases, with 13 bases between the two germline ends. CDR3 length equals 14 residues. Germline CDR1 and CDR2: PRHDT and FYEKMQ (reference sequence). This chain links TRBV13 with TRBJ2-7, with D possibly TRBD1 on 6 matching bases. The sequencing input was peripheral blood. This TCR came from a man aged 60 to 75 with active or convalescent COVID-19. This CDR3 reads CASSFLQGRYEQYF. In nucleotides, the CDR3 is TGTGCCAGCAGCTTCCTTCAGGGGCGGTACGAGCAGTACTTC.